The clone carrying this T cell receptor beta chain was observed a handful of times. The target antigen is unknown. These data are taken from a study of blood T cells in healthy people across ages. Findings and caveats of the study: Age showed a roughly linear inverse relationship with TCR beta diversity per million T cells. Because sorting was not performed, PBMCs prevented conclusive naive versus antigen-experienced comparison.

The V gene's germline CDR1 is DFQATT and CDR2 SNEGSKA (reference sequence). V was pared by 6 bases and J by 5 bases, with 19 bases between. This CDR3 region has 14 residues. A second PCR, run for about 7 to 12 cycles, used a sample-barcoded 5' primer plus a J-beta primer mix. Each CDR3 protein gets one entry after TCRdb re-called the 5' RACE reads with MiXCR. Found here are hundreds of thousands of distinct CDR3 sequences, under 55% of them singletons; the top ten hold about 21%. RNA extraction gave at least 5.5 micrograms of total RNA per sample. J is TRBJ2-5 and V is TRBV20-1, with a weak D call TRBD2 (7 bases). The sample taken for sequencing was blood. This sequence was found in a man aged 55-75 years in good health. The CDR3 region has the DNA TGCAGTGCCCACACTAGCGTGAGGGGGGAGACCCAGTACTTC. Protein product: CSAHTSVRGETQYF.